This TCR beta chain is from a study of blood T cells in healthy people across ages. CDR1 is MGHRA and CDR2 is YSYEKL in the germline V gene. V shed 1 base and J shed 7 bases, with 23 bases lying between them. This CDR3 comprises 17 residues. This clonotype was detected only once. For the second PCR, which ran for roughly 7 to 11 cycles, a sample-barcoded 5' primer and a J-beta primer mix were used. TCRdb used MiXCR to reprocess the 5' RACE reads, holding one entry per CDR3 protein. The sample shows approximately 900,000 distinct CDR3 sequences, about 44% of them seen only once. The receptor's source is a man aged 25-45 years in good health. This rearrangement joins TRBV4-1 to TRBJ2-7; D is possibly TRBD2 (6 bases). Sequenced: blood. CDR3: CASSQGSWTTLVSEQYF. Written as DNA, the CDR3 is TGCGCCAGCAGCCAAGGGTCTTGGACTACCCTGGTTAGTGAGCAGTACTTC.